This T cell receptor beta chain was captured by sequencing in a study of graft-versus-host responses after intestinal transplantation. Study observations and caveats: Detected in recipient marrow were GvH clones, some of which were first observed in ileum or blood.

This CDR3 spans 16 amino acids. The trim removed 5 bases at V and 9 bases at J, leaving 13 bases unmatched. Germline V gene lookup returns CDR1 LNHDA and CDR2 SQIVND (reference sequence). Profiling relied on immunoSEQ multiplex PCR, and the TCRdb table lists in-frame clones only, not all of them. The table includes about 93,000 clones, roughly 93% detected once. On this clone: Its antigen is unidentified.

The sequencing here drew on unstimulated CD8+ T cells sorted from spleen or lymph node cells, taken before intestinal transplant. The sequence was collected from a human donor who received an intestinal transplant. The chain recombines TRBV19 with TRBJ2-1; 10 positions match TRBD1. The chain's CDR3 is CASSLWGGQGGGEQFF. The CDR3 DNA reads as TGTGCCAGTAGTCTTTGGGGTGGACAGGGGGGCGGTGAGCAGTTCTTC.